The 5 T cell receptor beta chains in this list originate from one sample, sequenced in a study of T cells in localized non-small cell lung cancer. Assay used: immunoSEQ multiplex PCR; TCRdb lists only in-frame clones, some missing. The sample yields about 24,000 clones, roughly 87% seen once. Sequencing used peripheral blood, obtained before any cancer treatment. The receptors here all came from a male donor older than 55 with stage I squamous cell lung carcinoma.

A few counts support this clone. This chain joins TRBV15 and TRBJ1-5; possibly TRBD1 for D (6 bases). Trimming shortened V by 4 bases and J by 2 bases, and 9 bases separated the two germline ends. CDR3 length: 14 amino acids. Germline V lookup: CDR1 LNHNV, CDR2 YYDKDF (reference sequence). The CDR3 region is CATSNEGGNQPQHF. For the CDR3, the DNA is TGTGCCACCAGCAATGAGGGGGGCAATCAGCCCCAGCATTTT.

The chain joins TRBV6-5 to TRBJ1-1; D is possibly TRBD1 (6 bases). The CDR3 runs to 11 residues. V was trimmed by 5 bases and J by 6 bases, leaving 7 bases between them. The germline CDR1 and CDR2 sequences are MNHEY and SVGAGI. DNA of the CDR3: TGTGCCAGCAGTAGGGGGGCTGAAGCTTTCTTT. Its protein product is CASSRGAEAFF.

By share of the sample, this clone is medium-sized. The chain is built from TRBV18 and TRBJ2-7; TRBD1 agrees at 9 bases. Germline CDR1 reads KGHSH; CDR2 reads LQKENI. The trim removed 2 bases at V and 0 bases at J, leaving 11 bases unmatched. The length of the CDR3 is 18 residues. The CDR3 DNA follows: TGTGCCAGCTCACCATCTTTGTACGGGACAGGGACCTCCTACGAGCAGTACTTC. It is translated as CASSPSLYGTGTSYEQYF.

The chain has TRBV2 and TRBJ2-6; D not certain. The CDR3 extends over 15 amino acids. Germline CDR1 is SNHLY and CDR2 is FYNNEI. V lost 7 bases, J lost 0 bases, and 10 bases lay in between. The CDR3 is CASNSGFSGANVLTF. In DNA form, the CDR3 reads TGTGCCAGCAATTCGGGCTTCTCTGGGGCCAACGTCCTGACTTTC.

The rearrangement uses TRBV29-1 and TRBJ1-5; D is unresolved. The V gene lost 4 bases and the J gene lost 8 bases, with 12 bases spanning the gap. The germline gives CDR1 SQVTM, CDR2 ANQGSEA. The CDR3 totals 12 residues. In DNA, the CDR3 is TGCAGCGTTGGTGAGGGAAGGGAGCCCCAGCATTTT. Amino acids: CSVGEGREPQHF.